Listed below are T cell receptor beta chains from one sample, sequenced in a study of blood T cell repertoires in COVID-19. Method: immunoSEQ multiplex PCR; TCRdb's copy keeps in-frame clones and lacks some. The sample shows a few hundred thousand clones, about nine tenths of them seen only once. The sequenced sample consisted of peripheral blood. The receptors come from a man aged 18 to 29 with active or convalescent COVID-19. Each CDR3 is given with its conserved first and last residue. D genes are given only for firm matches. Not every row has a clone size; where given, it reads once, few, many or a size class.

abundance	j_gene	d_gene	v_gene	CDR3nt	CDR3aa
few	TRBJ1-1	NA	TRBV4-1	TGCGCCAGCAGCCAGACACAGGACCCCGTTAAAGCTTTCTTT	CASSQTQDPVKAFF
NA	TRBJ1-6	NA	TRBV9	TGTGCCAGCAGCGTAAGTGAAGACTTTCGGCCCCTCCACTTT	CASSVSEDFRPLHF
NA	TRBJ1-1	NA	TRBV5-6	TGTGCCAGCAGCTTGGCGGGGGAATACTTGAACACTGAAGCTTTCTTT	CASSLAGEYLNTEAFF
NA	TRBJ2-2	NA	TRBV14	TGTGCCAGCAGCCCAAGACGGACAGCAGCCGGGGAGCTGTTTTTT	CASSPRRTAAGELFF
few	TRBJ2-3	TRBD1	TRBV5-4	TGTGCCAGCAGCCTGAGGACAGGGGGTGATACGCAGTATTTT	CASSLRTGGDTQYF
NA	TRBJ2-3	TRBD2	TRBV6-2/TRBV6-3	TGTGCCAGCAGTATGAGCGGGGGCCAGCAGTATTTT	CASSMSGGQQYF
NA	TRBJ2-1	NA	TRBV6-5	TGTGCCAGCACAGGGGCCGCTGGGGGTGAGCAGTTCTTC	CASTGAAGGEQFF
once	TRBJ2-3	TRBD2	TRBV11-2	TGTGCCAGCAGCTTAGCGGGGGGTGGAGCAGATACGCAGTATTTT	CASSLAGGGADTQYF
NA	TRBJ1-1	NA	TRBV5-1	TGCGCCAGCAGCTTGGAAGTCCTGGGGCGCAGCACTGAAGCTTTCTTT	CASSLEVLGRSTEAFF
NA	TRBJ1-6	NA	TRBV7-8	TGTGCCAGCAGCCCTCAACCAGGTCGAGTCTATAATTCACCCCTCCACTTT	CASSPQPGRVYNSPLHF
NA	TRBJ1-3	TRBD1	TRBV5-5	TGTGCCAGCAGCGGGGTTGGGGACAGGTGGAATTTT	CASSGVGDRWNF
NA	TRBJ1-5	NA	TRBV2	TGTGCCAGCAGTAAATTGCCCGACAGGCTCCATCAGCCCCAGCATTTT	CASSKLPDRLHQPQHF
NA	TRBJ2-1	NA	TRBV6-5	TGTGCCAGCAAGAGTTACGGCAGGGGCGACAATGAGCAGTTCTTC	CASKSYGRGDNEQFF
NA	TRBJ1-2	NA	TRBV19	TGTGCCAGTAGTACTGCGGGCCTCTATGGCTACACCTTC	CASSTAGLYGYTF
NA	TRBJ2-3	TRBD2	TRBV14	TGTGCCAGCAGCCAATACGCTAGCGGGACAGATACGCAGTATTTT	CASSQYASGTDTQYF
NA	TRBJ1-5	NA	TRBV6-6	TGTGCCAGCAGTTACCTCGGCAGGGAGGGACAGCCCCAGCATTTT	CASSYLGREGQPQHF
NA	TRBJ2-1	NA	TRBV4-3	TGCGCCAGCAGTCCTGACTACTTCTCCTACAATGAGCAGTTCTTC	CASSPDYFSYNEQFF
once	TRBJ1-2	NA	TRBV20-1	TGCAGTGCTCCCGGACTCTATGGCTACACCTTC	CSAPGLYGYTF
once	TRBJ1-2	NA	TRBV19	TGTGCCAGTACGAATAGCGGGCAGGAAATCTATGGCTACACCTTC	CASTNSGQEIYGYTF
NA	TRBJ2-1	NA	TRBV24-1	TGTGCCACCAGTGATTCGCGGACTTCGGTCAATGAGCAGTTCTTC	CATSDSRTSVNEQFF
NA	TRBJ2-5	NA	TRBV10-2	TGCGCCAGCAGTGACCTCCCGCAGGGCGGGACCCAGTACTTC	CASSDLPQGGTQYF
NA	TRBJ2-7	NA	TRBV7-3	TGTGCCAGCAGCTTAACGGAGGGCACATCCCTAACCTACGAGCAGTACTTC	CASSLTEGTSLTYEQYF
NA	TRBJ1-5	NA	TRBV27	TGTGCCAGCAGTTTATGGCGGGGCAATCAGCCCCAGCATTTT	CASSLWRGNQPQHF
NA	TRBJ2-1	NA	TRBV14	TGTGCCAGCGTCCCTCTTGGAGGGCCCTACAATGAGCAGTTCTTC	CASVPLGGPYNEQFF
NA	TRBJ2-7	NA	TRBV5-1	TGCGCCAGCAGCTTCGGGACATACGAGCAGTACTTC	CASSFGTYEQYF
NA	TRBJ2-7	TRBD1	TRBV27	TGTGCCAGCAGTTTTGACAGGGGGATAGGAGAGCAGTACTTC	CASSFDRGIGEQYF
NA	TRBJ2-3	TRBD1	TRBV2	TGTGCCATCCCGGGACAGCGCACAGATACGCAGTATTTT	CAIPGQRTDTQYF
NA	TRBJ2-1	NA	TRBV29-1	TGCAGCGTTCGAGGGAATGAGCAGTTCTTC	CSVRGNEQFF
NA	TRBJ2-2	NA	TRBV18	TGTGCCAGCTCACCATTAGCCGGGAGCGAACCGGCCGGGGAGCTGTTTTTT	CASSPLAGSEPAGELFF
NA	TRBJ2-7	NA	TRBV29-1	TGCAGCGTTCGGACACTCTCCGCCGAGCAGTACTTC	CSVRTLSAEQYF
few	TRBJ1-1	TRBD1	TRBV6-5	TGTGCCACCCAGGGGGACGAGGACACTGAAGCTTTCTTT	CATQGDEDTEAFF
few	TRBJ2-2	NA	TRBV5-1	TGCGCCAGCAGCTTTAGGCAAGCGAGGTACACCGGGGAGCTGTTTTTT	CASSFRQARYTGELFF
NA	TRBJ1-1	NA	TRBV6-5	TGTGCCAGCAGTTACTCGACCCCAGGGAACACTGAAGCTTTCTTT	CASSYSTPGNTEAFF
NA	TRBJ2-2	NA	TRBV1	TGCACCAGCAGCCAAGTGGACTCTAGCGGGAGTTACGCGAACACCGGGGAGCTGTTTTTT	CTSSQVDSSGSYANTGELFF
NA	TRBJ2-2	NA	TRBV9	TGTGCCAGCGGATCCGACGTAGCGGCTACCGGGGAGCTGTTTTTT	CASGSDVAATGELFF
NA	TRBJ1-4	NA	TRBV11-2	TGTGCCAGCAGCTTAGATTATCCTTTGGAGCGGGCAACTAATGAAAAACTGTTTTTT	CASSLDYPLERATNEKLFF
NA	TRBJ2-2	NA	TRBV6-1	TGTGCCAGCAGTGAACCTGGGGCAGTCACCGGGGAGCTGTTTTTT	CASSEPGAVTGELFF
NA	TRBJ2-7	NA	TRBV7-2	TGTGCCAGCAGCCAAAGACTTACCGCTTCGGGGGAGCAGTACTTC	CASSQRLTASGEQYF
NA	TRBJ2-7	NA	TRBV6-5	TGTGCCAGCAGTTCGCTTGGAGTTGCCCAATACGAGCAGTACTTC	CASSSLGVAQYEQYF
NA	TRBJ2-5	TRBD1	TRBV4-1	TGCGCCAGCAGCCAAGAAAGGGGACAGGGGATGGAGACCCAGTACTTC	CASSQERGQGMETQYF
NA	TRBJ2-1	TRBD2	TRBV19	TGTGCCAGTAGTACCCTAGCGGGAGGCTCCTACAATGAGCAGTTCTTC	CASSTLAGGSYNEQFF
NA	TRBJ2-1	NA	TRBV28	TGTGCCAGCAGAGGGGGTGTTGGCGGGAGCAGGGTCAATGAGCAGTTCTTC	CASRGGVGGSRVNEQFF
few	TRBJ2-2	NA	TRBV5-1	TGCGCCAGCCACACTCAAGACGGGGTCACCGGGGAGCTGTTTTTT	CASHTQDGVTGELFF
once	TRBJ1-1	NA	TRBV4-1	TGCGCCAGCAGCCAAGAGGGGAGGGAAGCTTTCTTT	CASSQEGREAFF
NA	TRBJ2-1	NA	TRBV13	TGTGCCAGCAGCAAACTGACTAGTCGTTTAATAAGTGAGCAGTTCTTC	CASSKLTSRLISEQFF
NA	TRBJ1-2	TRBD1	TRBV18	TGTGCCAGCTCACCAGACAGGGCATTTAACTATGGCTACACCTTC	CASSPDRAFNYGYTF
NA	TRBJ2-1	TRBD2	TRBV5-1	TGCGCCAGCAGCCTCGGGACTAGCGGGCTAAGCTCCTACAATGAGCAGTTCTTC	CASSLGTSGLSSYNEQFF
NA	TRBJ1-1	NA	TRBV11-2	TGTGCCAGCAGACCTTCTTCCGGGACAAGAAACACTGAAGCTTTCTTT	CASRPSSGTRNTEAFF
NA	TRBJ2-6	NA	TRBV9	TGTGCCAGCAGCAACAGTAGACGCTCTGGGGCCAACGTCCTGACTTTC	CASSNSRRSGANVLTF
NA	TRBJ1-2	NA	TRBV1	TGCACCAGCAGCCAAGATCTACCACTGGGCTACACCTTC	CTSSQDLPLGYTF
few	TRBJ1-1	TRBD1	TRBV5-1	TGCGCCAGCAGCAGTACCGGGACAGGGAATGAAGCTTTCTTT	CASSSTGTGNEAFF
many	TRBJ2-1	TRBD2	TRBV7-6	TGTGCCAGCAGCCGGGGGGGGAGCGGCAATGAGCAGTTCTTC	CASSRGGSGNEQFF
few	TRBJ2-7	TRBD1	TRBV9	TGTGCCAGCAGCGAGGGACAGGGGTTATACGAGCAGTACTTC	CASSEGQGLYEQYF